Listed below are T cell receptor beta chains from one sample, sequenced in a study of T cell responses to AZD1222 COVID-19 vaccine. The protocol was immunoSEQ multiplex PCR, while the TCRdb copy is restricted to in-frame clones and leaves out a portion. The repertoire holds about 200,000 clones, with roughly nine tenths as singletons. Sequences were derived from peripheral blood, sampled 28 days after the second dose of the MenACWY control vaccine. The receptor set was obtained from an adult who received the MenACWY meningococcal vaccine as a control. The CDR3 runs from the conserved cysteine through the conserved F or W. A D gene is named only where the DNA matches it firmly. Some rows have no size entry. The others give once, few or many, or a class for an expanded clone.

j_call	clone_size	v_call	d_call	cdr3_aa	cdr3_nt
TRBJ2-5	-	TRBV3-1/TRBV3-2	-	CASSQDTTPSYTETQYF	TGTGCCAGCAGCCAAGATACGACTCCCAGCTACACGGAGACCCAGTACTTC
TRBJ1-1	few	TRBV18	TRBD1	CASSPDRTGVNTEAFF	TGTGCCAGCTCACCAGATCGGACAGGGGTGAACACTGAAGCTTTCTTT
TRBJ1-6	-	TRBV19	-	CASRQTGDSPLHF	TGTGCCAGTCGACAGACTGGGGATTCACCCCTCCACTTT
TRBJ2-7	-	TRBV5-1	TRBD2	CASSLGTSGRASREYF	TGCGCCAGCAGCTTGGGGACTAGCGGGAGGGCCTCCAGGGAGTACTTC
TRBJ2-7	-	TRBV27	TRBD2	CASSLASSGMFREQYF	TGTGCCAGCAGTTTAGCGTCTAGCGGGATGTTTAGGGAGCAGTACTTC
TRBJ1-1	-	TRBV28	-	CASSTSTLAFF	TGTGCCAGCAGTACATCAACCCTAGCTTTCTTT
TRBJ1-6	-	TRBV20-1	-	CSASSPRVNSPLHF	TGCAGTGCTAGTTCGCCGAGGGTTAATTCACCCCTCCACTTT
TRBJ1-2	few	TRBV19	-	CASSRLGETGGYTF	TGTGCCAGTAGCCGGTTAGGGGAAACGGGGGGCTACACCTTC
TRBJ2-7	once	TRBV5-1	-	CASSLGQGGSYEQYF	TGCGCCAGCAGCTTGGGGCAGGGGGGCTCCTACGAGCAGTACTTC
TRBJ1-1	-	TRBV7-6	-	CASSSGSGFPEAFF	TGTGCCAGCAGCTCTGGGTCGGGTTTTCCTGAAGCTTTCTTT
TRBJ2-7	-	TRBV29-1	-	CSAKLDTSYEQYF	TGCAGCGCCAAGCTGGACACCTCCTACGAGCAGTACTTC
TRBJ1-3	-	TRBV29-1	-	CSVEDRGGTGNTIYF	TGCAGCGTTGAAGATCGAGGGGGTACAGGAAACACCATATATTTT
TRBJ2-1	-	TRBV3-1/TRBV3-2	-	CASSQGLRSGPSVEQFF	TGTGCCAGCAGCCAAGGATTGCGGAGTGGCCCGTCAGTTGAGCAGTTCTTC
TRBJ1-5	-	TRBV12-3/TRBV12-4	-	CASSLVDLQPQHF	TGTGCCAGCAGTTTGGTGGATTTACAGCCCCAGCATTTT
TRBJ1-5	once	TRBV7-9	-	CASSPPGAHQPQHF	TGTGCCAGCAGTCCACCAGGGGCCCATCAGCCCCAGCATTTT
TRBJ2-5	-	TRBV5-1	TRBD2	CASSRTSGTGGETQYF	TGCGCCAGCAGCCGGACTAGCGGGACGGGAGGAGAGACCCAGTACTTC
TRBJ1-3	-	TRBV7-2	-	CASSFRTAGNTIYF	TGTGCCAGCAGCTTCCGGACAGCAGGAAACACCATATATTTT
TRBJ1-1	-	TRBV27	-	CASSAGKSLGATEAFF	TGTGCCAGCAGTGCTGGGAAATCCCTGGGCGCCACTGAAGCTTTCTTT
TRBJ2-1	-	TRBV14	TRBD2	CASSQDRRGGTKDNEQFF	TGTGCCAGCAGCCAAGATCGGCGGGGAGGGACTAAAGACAATGAGCAGTTCTTC
TRBJ1-2	-	TRBV30	-	CAWSVRKGEGVCYGYTF	TGTGCCTGGAGTGTACGAAAAGGGGAGGGGGTATGCTATGGCTACACCTTC
TRBJ1-5	-	TRBV4-3	TRBD1	CASSQEVGGQGGFQPQHF	TGCGCCAGCAGCCAAGAGGTAGGGGGACAGGGAGGATTTCAGCCCCAGCATTTT
TRBJ1-4	-	TRBV19	-	CASSIMAANEKLFF	TGTGCCAGTAGTATAATGGCAGCTAATGAAAAACTGTTTTTT
TRBJ1-5	once	TRBV15	-	CATSRDNQPQHF	TGTGCCACCAGCAGAGATAATCAGCCCCAGCATTTT
TRBJ2-7	-	TRBV27	-	CASRNAPTGAYEQYF	TGTGCCAGCAGAAACGCTCCGACGGGTGCCTACGAGCAGTACTTC
TRBJ1-5	-	TRBV5-1	-	CASREQGVGPQHF	TGCGCCAGCAGGGAACAGGGCGTTGGGCCCCAGCATTTT
TRBJ1-3	-	TRBV7-8	-	CASKPTPSGNTIYF	TGTGCCAGCAAACCTACCCCCTCTGGAAACACCATATATTTT
TRBJ1-1	-	TRBV18	-	CASSPLGVGGAGSNEAFF	TGTGCCAGCTCCCCCCTAGGTGTGGGGGGCGCAGGGTCTAATGAAGCTTTCTTT
TRBJ2-5	once	TRBV6-5	TRBD1	CASGGQQETQYF	TGTGCCAGCGGGGGACAGCAAGAGACCCAGTACTTC
TRBJ2-6	-	TRBV19	-	CASSIGSGANVLTF	TGTGCCAGTAGTATAGGATCTGGGGCCAACGTCCTGACTTTC
TRBJ1-3	-	TRBV5-1	-	CASRSGGPVGNTIYF	TGCGCCAGCAGGTCGGGGGGCCCGGTGGGAAACACCATATATTTT
TRBJ2-5	-	TRBV9	TRBD1	CASSAGTGVGQETQYF	TGTGCCAGCAGCGCCGGGACAGGGGTGGGCCAAGAGACCCAGTACTTC
TRBJ2-1	-	TRBV4-3	TRBD2	CASSQLAASYNEQFF	TGCGCCAGCAGCCAACTAGCGGCCTCCTACAATGAGCAGTTCTTC
TRBJ2-3	-	TRBV2	TRBD2	CASKIGLVGVDTQYF	TGTGCCAGCAAAATCGGACTAGTTGGAGTGGATACGCAGTATTTT
TRBJ1-1	-	TRBV6-5	-	CASSYLAGPGTEAFF	TGTGCCAGCAGTTATCTTGCGGGGCCGGGGACTGAAGCTTTCTTT
TRBJ1-1	-	TRBV20-1	-	CSAPGNTEAFF	TGCAGTGCTCCAGGGAACACTGAAGCTTTCTTT
TRBJ2-2	-	TRBV2	TRBD1	CASSGQGGTGELFF	TGTGCCAGCAGTGGACAGGGGGGGACCGGGGAGCTGTTTTTT
TRBJ2-1	-	TRBV30	-	CAWSPGWTSEQFF	TGTGCCTGGAGCCCGGGGTGGACGAGTGAGCAGTTCTTC
TRBJ1-1	-	TRBV6-5	-	CATVSPPGTEAFF	TGTGCCACCGTCAGCCCCCCGGGCACTGAAGCTTTCTTT
TRBJ2-7	-	TRBV28	TRBD2	CASSPAGTSGFYEQYF	TGTGCCAGCAGTCCCGCCGGGACTAGCGGCTTCTACGAGCAGTACTTC
TRBJ2-7	-	TRBV7-2	-	CASSSQTPYEQYF	TGTGCCAGCAGCTCCCAGACCCCCTACGAGCAGTACTTC
TRBJ2-2	-	TRBV7-2	-	CASSFVQAGVTGELFF	TGTGCCAGCAGCTTCGTTCAAGCGGGCGTCACCGGGGAGCTGTTTTTT